The 24 T cell receptor beta chains in this list originate from one sample, sequenced in a study of control samples from healthy donors and cancer patients. Clones were read by immunoSEQ multiplex PCR, and TCRdb kept only the in-frame ones, dropping some. The sample contains 130,000 or so clones, 88% of which appear only once. The source material was blood. The receptors were sampled from a man between 50 and 59 years old in good health.

The rearrangement uses TRBV11-3 and TRBJ2-2; D not certain. The CDR3 totals 18 residues. The germline CDR1 and CDR2 sequences are SGHNT and YENEEA. Trimming removed 2 bases at V and 1 base at J, with 17 bases between. DNA of the CDR3: TGTGCCAGCAGCTTAAATGAACTTGGGGTTGAGAACACCGGGGAGCTGTTTTTT. Protein: CASSLNELGVENTGELFF.

CDR3 residues: CASSADRGRIGELFF. The CDR3 bases are TGTGCCAGCAGCGCAGACAGGGGGAGAATCGGGGAGCTGTTTTTT. This chain connects TRBV7-6 to TRBJ2-2, with 9 bases identical to TRBD1. With 5 bases clipped from V and 7 bases from J, the junction kept 8 bases outside the gene matches. This CDR3 has 15 residues. Germline assignment: CDR1 SGHVS and CDR2 FNYEAQ.

The table lists this clone with a count of one. CDR3 sequence reads: CASRTRQGTGNTIYF. The CDR3 DNA follows: TGTGCCAGCCGGACCCGACAGGGTACTGGAAACACCATATATTTT. The J gene is TRBJ1-3, the V gene TRBV11-2, with 7 bases aligning to TRBD1. Germline trimming cut 8 bases from V and 2 bases from J; bases unmatched to any gene: 9. Germline CDR1 reads SGHAT; CDR2 reads FQNNGV. The CDR3 length is 15 residues.

The chain links TRBV12-5 to TRBJ2-4, with D unresolved. Germline V gene lookup returns CDR1 LGHNT and CDR2 FRNRAP. V shed 0 bases and J shed 6 bases, with 9 bases lying between them. The CDR3 is made up of 14 amino acids. CDR3 amino acids: CASGLVRVLNIQYF. The CDR3 DNA reads TGTGCTAGTGGTTTGGTACGCGTGTTAAACATTCAGTACTTC.

The chain carries TRBV30 and TRBJ2-1, with unresolved D. The CDR3 has 15 residues. CDR1 is GTSNPN and CDR2 is SVGIG in the germline V gene (reference sequence). V was clipped by 2 bases and J by 3 bases, with 14 bases between them. CDR3 sequence reads: CAWSPLAVGYNEQFF. Written as DNA, the CDR3 is TGTGCCTGGAGTCCTCTGGCGGTGGGCTACAATGAGCAGTTCTTC. Supplemented by reference TRBV30 and TRBJ2-1, the full variable domain reads SQTIHQWPATLVQPVGSPLSLECTVEGTSNPNLYWYRQAAGRGLQLLFYSVGIGQISSEVPQNLSASRPQDRQFILSSKKLLLSDSGFYLCAWSPLAVGYNEQFFGPGTRLTVL.

V is TRBV6-5 and J is TRBJ1-4; no clear D gene. The CDR3 extends over 14 amino acids. V was pared by 0 bases and J by 5 bases, with 7 bases between. CDR1 and CDR2 from the germline V gene are MNHEY and SVGAGI. DNA of the CDR3: TGTGCCAGCAGTTACTCGGCTAGGAATGAAAAACTGTTTTTT. Translated, it gives CASSYSARNEKLFF.

The chain joins TRBV6-5 to TRBJ1-2; TRBD1 might be the D (6 bases). CDR3 length equals 13 residues. The germline CDR1 and CDR2 sequences are MNHEY and SVGAGI. The V gene lost 3 bases and the J gene lost 6 bases, with 11 bases spanning the gap. CDR3 bases: TGTGCCAGCAGTTATTTTGAGGGGGATGGCTACACCTTC. Its translation is CASSYFEGDGYTF.

In this sample, this clone turned up a few times. The CDR3: CASSEGDTGELFF. The CDR3, as DNA: TGTGCCAGCAGTGAGGGGGACACCGGGGAGCTGTTTTTT. J is TRBJ2-2 and V is TRBV6-4; D assignment may be TRBD1 or TRBD2 (5 bases each). V was clipped by 3 bases and J by 3 bases, with 5 bases between them. The CDR3 totals 13 residues. Germline loops: CDR1 MRHNA, CDR2 SNTAGT.

The chain carries TRBV19 and TRBJ2-3; no clear D. Germline-derived CDR1 and CDR2 are LNHDA and SQIVND (reference sequence). The CDR3 totals 13 residues. V shed 7 bases and J shed 0 bases, with 8 bases lying between them. CDR3 sequence: CASTRPSTDTQYF. The CDR3 region has the DNA TGTGCCAGTACTCGCCCTAGCACAGATACGCAGTATTTT.

The gene calls are TRBV18 and TRBJ2-7; 8 nucleotides agree with TRBD1. Germline V gene sequence: CDR1 KGHSH, CDR2 LQKENI. The CDR3 runs 15 residues. The ends lost 2 bases at V and 5 bases at J; junction bases unmatched: 8. The CDR3: CASSPSEGTGDEQYF. The CDR3 DNA reads TGTGCCAGCTCACCATCGGAGGGGACAGGCGACGAGCAGTACTTC. Together with reference TRBV18 and TRBJ2-7, the CDR3 gives the full variable domain: NAGVMQNPRHLVRRRGQEARLRCSPMKGHSHVYWYRQLPEEGLKFMVYLQKENIIDESGMPKERFSAEFPKEGPSILRIQQVVRGDSAAYFCASSPSEGTGDEQYFGPGTRLTVT.

CDR3 sequence (DNA): TGTGCCAGCGGGAGGGACTGGTCTGGGGCCAACGTCCTGACTTTC. Its translation: CASGRDWSGANVLTF. The V and J genes are TRBV5-5 and TRBJ2-6, with 7 nucleotides matching TRBD2. The germline CDR1 and CDR2 sequences are SGHKS and YYEKEE (reference sequence). There are 15 residues in the CDR3. Germline trimming cut 7 bases from V and 1 base from J; bases unmatched to any gene: 5.

The CDR3 nucleotides read TGTGCCAGCAGTTCCGGGACTGGGTACCAAGAGACCCAGTACTTC. This gives the protein CASSSGTGYQETQYF. V is TRBV2 and J is TRBJ2-5; weak D call: TRBD2 (6 bases). V lost 5 bases, J lost 0 bases, and 13 bases lay in between. The CDR3 length is 15 residues. Germline assignment: CDR1 SNHLY and CDR2 FYNNEI.

The chain links TRBV6-5 to TRBJ2-7; no definite D call. The CDR3 extends over 13 amino acids. Germline V lookup: CDR1 MNHEY, CDR2 SVGAGI. CDR3 sequence: CASTPSAGPTFIV. DNA for the CDR3: TGTGCCAGCACCCCAAGTGCCGGACCGACTTTTATCGTC.

As DNA, the CDR3 is TGTGCCAACTCCGGGACACCGGTTTTCGAGCAGTACTTC. It translates to CANSGTPVFEQYF. The chain couples TRBV2 to TRBJ2-7; TRBD1 might be the D (6 bases). V lost 10 bases and J lost 6, with 19 bases in between. This CDR3 region has 13 residues. CDR1 is SNHLY, CDR2 FYNNEI, per germline.

This chain connects TRBV5-1 to TRBJ1-2; D is possibly TRBD1 (5 bases). The CDR3 runs to 14 residues. The germline CDR1 and CDR2 sequences are SGHRS and YFSETQ. V shed 4 bases and J shed 4 bases, with 14 bases lying between them. The CDR3 is CASSPVGESYGYTF. The CDR3 DNA sequence: TGCGCCAGCAGCCCCGTGGGGGAAAGCTATGGCTACACCTTC. The entire variable domain, with the rest obtained from reference TRBV5-1 and TRBJ1-2, is as follows: KAGVTQTPRYLIKTRGQQVTLSCSPISGHRSVSWYQQTPGQGLQFLFEYFSETQRNKGNFPGRFSGRQFSNSRSEMNVSTLELGDSALYLCASSPVGESYGYTFGSGTRLTVV.

The chain combines TRBV19 with TRBJ1-5, with D unclear. Germline lookup yields CDR1 LNHDA and CDR2 SQIVND (reference sequence). Trimming took 7 bases from V and 3 from J, leaving 16 bases between them. CDR3 length: 15 residues. As DNA, the CDR3 is TGTGCCAGTACCCTGGGCGGCGGAAACAATCAGCCCCAGCATTTT. Protein product: CASTLGGGNNQPQHF.

A single count supports this clone. The chain is built from TRBV4-1 and TRBJ1-2, with D perhaps TRBD1 (6 bases). V was cut by 2 bases and J by 3 bases, with 10 bases left in between. CDR1 and CDR2 (germline): MGHRA, YSYEKL. The length of the CDR3 is 14 residues. The CDR3 DNA reads TGCGCCAGCAGCCAACGGGGGCAGGACTATGGCTACACCTTC. Residues: CASSQRGQDYGYTF.

The gene calls are TRBV5-1 and TRBJ1-2, with D possibly TRBD1 on 6 matching bases. With 3 bases removed from V and 4 bases from J, the gap between germline ends came to 13 bases. CDR1 and CDR2 (germline): SGHRS, YFSETQ. The length of the CDR3 is 14 residues. CDR3 DNA: TGCGCCAGCAGCTCAGGACAGACAATCTATGGCTACACCTTC. Protein sequence: CASSSGQTIYGYTF.

The genes are TRBV28 and TRBJ1-6; D is unclear. The CDR3 sequence is 16 residues long. With 1 base removed from V and 14 bases from J, the gap between germline ends came to 21 bases. CDR1 is MDHEN, CDR2 SYDVKM, per germline. The CDR3 region has the DNA TGTGCCAGCAGTTTATTAGGCACTCCCGCAATCCGGGCCCTCCACTTT. Its protein is CASSLLGTPAIRALHF.

The rearrangement uses TRBV2 and TRBJ2-7; D gene unclear. Germline V gene data show CDR1 as SNHLY and CDR2 as FYNNEI. The CDR3 loop spans 13 amino acids. Between the trimmed V and J ends, which lost 5 bases and 2 bases, there was a span of 10 bases. The CDR3 DNA follows: TGTGCCAGCAGTAATGAAGGAACCTACGAGCAGTACTTC. Its protein is CASSNEGTYEQYF. Variable domain in full (rest from reference TRBV2 and TRBJ2-7): EPEVTQTPSHQVTQMGQEVILRCVPISNHLYFYWYRQILGQKVEFLVSFYNNEISEKSEIFDDQFSVERPDGSNFTLKIRSTKLEDSAMYFCASSNEGTYEQYFGPGTRLTVT.

This chain uses TRBV28 with TRBJ1-5, with D unresolved. The CDR3 has 11 amino acids. The germline CDR1 and CDR2 sequences are MDHEN and SYDVKM. V lost 6 bases, J lost 3 bases, and 3 bases lay in between. CDR3 nucleotides: TGTGCCAGCAGCCTCAATCAGCCCCAGCATTTT. Encoded protein: CASSLNQPQHF.

The chain couples TRBV28 to TRBJ1-6, with 7 positions matching TRBD1. The CDR3 runs to 14 residues. The V gene end was trimmed by 6 bases and the J gene end by 8 bases; junction bases not matched to a gene: 7. Germline-derived CDR1 and CDR2 are MDHEN and SYDVKM. This chain's CDR3 is CASSRDRAYSPLHF. CDR3 sequence (DNA): TGTGCCAGCAGCCGAGACAGGGCTTATTCACCCCTCCACTTT. The full variable domain, with the rest looked up from reference TRBV28 and TRBJ1-6, is DVKVTQSSRYLVKRTGEKVFLECVQDMDHENMFWYRQDPGLGLRLIYFSYDVKMKEKGDIPEGYSVSREKKERFSLILESASTNQTSMYLCASSRDRAYSPLHFGNGTRLTVT.

This chain connects TRBV6-1 to TRBJ2-2; D call uncertain. CDR1 is MNHNS and CDR2 is SASEGT in the germline V gene. Deletions cut 3 bases from V and 3 bases from J, with 8 bases between. The CDR3 sequence is 14 residues long. The CDR3 nucleotides read TGTGCCAGCAGTGAGTCAGATTACACCGGGGAGCTGTTTTTT. It specifies CASSESDYTGELFF.

A few counts support this clone. The chain links TRBV27 to TRBJ1-1; D is ambiguous. The germline V gene encodes CDR1 MNHEY and CDR2 SMNVEV (reference sequence). With 2 bases removed from V and 1 base from J, the gap between germline ends came to 8 bases. The CDR3 length is 14 residues. CDR3 nucleotides: TGTGCCAGCAGTTTACATCCGAGGAACACTGAAGCTTTCTTT. Its protein is CASSLHPRNTEAFF.